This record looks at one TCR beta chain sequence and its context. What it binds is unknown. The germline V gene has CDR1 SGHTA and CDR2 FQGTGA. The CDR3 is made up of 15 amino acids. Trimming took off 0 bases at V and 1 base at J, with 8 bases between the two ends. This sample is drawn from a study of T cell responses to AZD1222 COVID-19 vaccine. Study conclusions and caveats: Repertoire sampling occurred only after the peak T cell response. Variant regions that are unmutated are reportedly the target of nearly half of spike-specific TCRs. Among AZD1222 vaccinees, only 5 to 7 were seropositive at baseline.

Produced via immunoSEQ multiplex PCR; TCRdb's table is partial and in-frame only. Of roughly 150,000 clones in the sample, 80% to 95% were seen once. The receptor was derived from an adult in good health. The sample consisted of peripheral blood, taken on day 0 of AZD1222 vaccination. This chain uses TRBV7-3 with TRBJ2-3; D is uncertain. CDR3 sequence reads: CASSLTGQRTDTQYF. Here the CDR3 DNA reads TGTGCCAGCAGCTTAACAGGGCAGCGCACAGATACGCAGTATTTT.